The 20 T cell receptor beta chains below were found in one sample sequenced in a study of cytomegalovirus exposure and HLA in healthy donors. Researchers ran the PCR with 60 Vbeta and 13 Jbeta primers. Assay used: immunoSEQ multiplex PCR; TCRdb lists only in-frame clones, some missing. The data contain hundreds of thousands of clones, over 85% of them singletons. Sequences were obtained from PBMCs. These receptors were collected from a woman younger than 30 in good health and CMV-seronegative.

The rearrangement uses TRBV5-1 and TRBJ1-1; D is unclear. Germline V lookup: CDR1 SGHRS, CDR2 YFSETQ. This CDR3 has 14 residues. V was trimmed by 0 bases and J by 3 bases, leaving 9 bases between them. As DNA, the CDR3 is TGCGCCAGCAGCTTGGTAGGGAGTGACACTGAAGCTTTCTTT. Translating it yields CASSLVGSDTEAFF.

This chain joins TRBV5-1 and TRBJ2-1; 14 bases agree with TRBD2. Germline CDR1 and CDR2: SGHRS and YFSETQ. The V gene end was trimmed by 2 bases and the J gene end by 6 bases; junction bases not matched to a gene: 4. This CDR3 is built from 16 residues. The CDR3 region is CASSFIGLAGGNEQFF. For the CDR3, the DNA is TGCGCCAGCAGCTTTATTGGACTAGCGGGGGGCAATGAGCAGTTCTTC.

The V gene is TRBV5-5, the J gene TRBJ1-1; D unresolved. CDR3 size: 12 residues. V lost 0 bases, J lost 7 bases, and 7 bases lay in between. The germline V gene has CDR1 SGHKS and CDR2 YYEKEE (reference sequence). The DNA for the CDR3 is TGTGCCAGCAGCTTGGGAGGGTTTGAAGCTTTCTTT. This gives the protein CASSLGGFEAFF. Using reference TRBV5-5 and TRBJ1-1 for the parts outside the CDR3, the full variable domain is DAGVTQSPTHLIKTRGQQVTLRCSPISGHKSVSWYQQVLGQGPQFIFQYYEKEERGRGNFPDRFSARQFPNYSSELNVNALLLGDSALYLCASSLGGFEAFFGQGTRLTVV.

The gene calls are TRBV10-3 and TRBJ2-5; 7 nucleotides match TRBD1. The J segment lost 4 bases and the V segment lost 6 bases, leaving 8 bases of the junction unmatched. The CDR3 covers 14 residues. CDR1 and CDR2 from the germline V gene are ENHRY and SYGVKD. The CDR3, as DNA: TGTGCCATCAGAACTACAGGGGCCGGAGAGACCCAGTACTTC. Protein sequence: CAIRTTGAGETQYF.

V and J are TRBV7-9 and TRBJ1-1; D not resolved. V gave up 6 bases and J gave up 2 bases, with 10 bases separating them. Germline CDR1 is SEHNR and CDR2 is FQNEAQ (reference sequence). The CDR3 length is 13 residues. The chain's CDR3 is CASRPRENTEAFF. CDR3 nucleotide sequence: TGTGCCAGCAGACCCCGAGAAAACACTGAAGCTTTCTTT.

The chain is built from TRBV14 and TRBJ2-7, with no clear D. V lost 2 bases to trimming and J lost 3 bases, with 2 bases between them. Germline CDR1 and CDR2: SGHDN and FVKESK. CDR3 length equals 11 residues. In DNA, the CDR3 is TGTGCCAGCAGCCAACACTACGAGCAGTACTTC. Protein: CASSQHYEQYF.

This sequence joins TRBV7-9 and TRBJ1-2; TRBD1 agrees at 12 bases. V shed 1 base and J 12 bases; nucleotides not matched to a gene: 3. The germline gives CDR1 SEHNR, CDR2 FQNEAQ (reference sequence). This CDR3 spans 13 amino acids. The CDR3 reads CASSLGGTGGNTF. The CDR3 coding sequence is TGTGCCAGCAGCTTAGGAGGGACAGGGGGCAACACCTTC.

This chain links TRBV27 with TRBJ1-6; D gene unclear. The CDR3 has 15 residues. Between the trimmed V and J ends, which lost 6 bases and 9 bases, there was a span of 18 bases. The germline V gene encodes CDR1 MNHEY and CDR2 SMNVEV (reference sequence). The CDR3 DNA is TGTGCCAGCAGCCTAGTAGCCCAAGGAGGTTCACCCCTCCACTTT. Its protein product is CASSLVAQGGSPLHF.

The CDR3 DNA is TGCGCCAGCAGCTTGTCCCAGGTCTCCTACGAGCAGTACTTC. Encoded protein: CASSLSQVSYEQYF. The rearrangement joins TRBV5-1 to TRBJ2-7; D gene ambiguous. The ends were cut back, 1 base at V and 0 bases at J, with 8 bases in the middle. The CDR3 runs 14 residues. In germline, CDR1 is SGHRS, CDR2 YFSETQ.

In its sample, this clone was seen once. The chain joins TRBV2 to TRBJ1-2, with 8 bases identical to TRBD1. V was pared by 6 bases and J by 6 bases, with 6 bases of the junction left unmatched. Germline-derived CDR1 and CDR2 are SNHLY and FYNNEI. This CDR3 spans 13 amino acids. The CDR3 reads CASRDSGGHGYTF. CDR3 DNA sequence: TGTGCCAGCAGGGACTCAGGGGGCCATGGCTACACCTTC.

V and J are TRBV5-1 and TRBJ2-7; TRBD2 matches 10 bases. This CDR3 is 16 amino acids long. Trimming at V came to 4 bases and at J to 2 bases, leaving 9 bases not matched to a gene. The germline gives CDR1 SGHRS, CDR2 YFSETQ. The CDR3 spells CASSKPSGGDPYEQYF. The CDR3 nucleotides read TGCGCCAGCAGCAAACCTAGCGGGGGTGATCCCTACGAGCAGTACTTC. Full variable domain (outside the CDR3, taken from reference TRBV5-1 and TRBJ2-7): KAGVTQTPRYLIKTRGQQVTLSCSPISGHRSVSWYQQTPGQGLQFLFEYFSETQRNKGNFPGRFSGRQFSNSRSEMNVSTLELGDSALYLCASSKPSGGDPYEQYFGPGTRLTVT.

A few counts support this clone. CDR3 loop: CATSRDHRGKGQGSYGYTF. The CDR3 DNA reads TGTGCCACCAGCAGAGATCATAGGGGGAAGGGGCAGGGGAGTTATGGCTACACCTTC. V and J are TRBV15 and TRBJ1-2, with a tentative D call TRBD1 (6 bases). Between the trimmed V and J ends, which lost 0 bases and 5 bases, there was a span of 25 bases. Germline V gene sequence: CDR1 LNHNV, CDR2 YYDKDF (reference sequence). The CDR3 contains 19 residues.

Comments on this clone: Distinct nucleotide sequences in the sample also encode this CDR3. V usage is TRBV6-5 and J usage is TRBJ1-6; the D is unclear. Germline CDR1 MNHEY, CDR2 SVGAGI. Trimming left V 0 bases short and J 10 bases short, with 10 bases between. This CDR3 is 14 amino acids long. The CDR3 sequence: CASSYSSVLSPLHF. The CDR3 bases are TGTGCCAGCAGTTACTCTAGTGTACTCTCACCCCTCCACTTT.

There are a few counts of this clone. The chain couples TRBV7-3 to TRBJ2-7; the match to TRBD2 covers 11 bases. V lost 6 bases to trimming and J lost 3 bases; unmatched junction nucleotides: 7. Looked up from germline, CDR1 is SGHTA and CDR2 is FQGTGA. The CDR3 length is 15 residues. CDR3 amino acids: CASSFSGGVGYEQYF. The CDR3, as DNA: TGTGCCAGCAGTTTTAGCGGGGGGGTCGGCTACGAGCAGTACTTC.

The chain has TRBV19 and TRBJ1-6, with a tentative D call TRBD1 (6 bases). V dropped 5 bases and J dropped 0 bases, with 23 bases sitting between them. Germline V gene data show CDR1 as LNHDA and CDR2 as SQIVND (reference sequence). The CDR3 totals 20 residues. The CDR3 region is CASSPSLGQKLSSYNSPLHF. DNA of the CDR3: TGTGCCAGTAGTCCGAGCCTCGGACAGAAGTTGAGCTCCTATAATTCACCCCTCCACTTT.

The CDR3 coding sequence is TGTGCCAGCAGCTTACGTGGACAGAAGACAGATACGCAGTATTTT. Translation gives CASSLRGQKTDTQYF. The chain is built from TRBV7-8 and TRBJ2-3, with D possibly being TRBD1 (6 bases). The ends were cut back, 2 bases at V and 3 bases at J, with 12 bases in the middle. The CDR3 is made up of 15 amino acids. The V gene's germline CDR1 is SGHVS and CDR2 FQNEAQ.

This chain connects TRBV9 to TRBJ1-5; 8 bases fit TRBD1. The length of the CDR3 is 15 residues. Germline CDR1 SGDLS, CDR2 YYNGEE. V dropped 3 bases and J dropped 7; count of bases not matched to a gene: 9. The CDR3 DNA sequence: TGTGCCAGCAGCGCCTCAGGGGGCAGTGGACAGCCCCAGCATTTT. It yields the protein CASSASGGSGQPQHF. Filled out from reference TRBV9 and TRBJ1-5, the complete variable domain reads DSGVTQTPKHLITATGQRVTLRCSPRSGDLSVYWYQQSLDQGLQFLIQYYNGEERAKGNILERFSAQQFPDLHSELNLSSLELGDSALYFCASSASGGSGQPQHFGDGTRLSIL.

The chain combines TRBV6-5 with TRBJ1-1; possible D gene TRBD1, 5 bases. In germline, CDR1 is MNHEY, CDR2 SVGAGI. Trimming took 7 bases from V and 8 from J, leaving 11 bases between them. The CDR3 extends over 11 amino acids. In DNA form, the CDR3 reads TGTGCCAGCACCCAGGCAGGGGAAGCTTTCTTT. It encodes CASTQAGEAFF.

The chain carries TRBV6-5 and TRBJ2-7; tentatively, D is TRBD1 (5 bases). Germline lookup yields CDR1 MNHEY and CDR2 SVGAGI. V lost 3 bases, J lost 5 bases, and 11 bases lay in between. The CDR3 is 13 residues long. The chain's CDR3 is CASSYNPRDEQYF. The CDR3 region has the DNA TGTGCCAGCAGTTATAACCCCAGGGACGAGCAGTACTTC.

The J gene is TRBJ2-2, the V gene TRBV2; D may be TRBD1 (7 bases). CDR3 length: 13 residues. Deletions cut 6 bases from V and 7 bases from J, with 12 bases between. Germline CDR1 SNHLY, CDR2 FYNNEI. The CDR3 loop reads CASSGGGGGELFF. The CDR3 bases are TGTGCCAGCAGCGGAGGGGGCGGCGGGGAGCTGTTTTTT.